The clone carrying this T cell receptor beta chain was recorded once. The CDR3 runs to 14 residues. CDR1 and CDR2 (germline): SNHLY, FYNNEI. V shed 0 bases and J shed 4 bases, with 9 bases lying between them. The assay was immunoSEQ multiplex PCR, and TCRdb's table has in-frame clones only and misses some. The sample has some 350,000 clones; approximately 79% are singletons. The sample originates from a study of shared clonotypes between healthy human individuals. Sequences were obtained from memory CD4+ T cells sorted from blood. Indicated subset: CD45RA-negative fraction. This TCR came from a man aged 25-40 years in good health. The V call is TRBV2, the J call TRBJ1-2; D remains unclear. The CDR3 DNA sequence: TGTGCCAGCAGTGAAGCGCTTGGAGTCTATGGCTACACCTTC. It translates to CASSEALGVYGYTF.